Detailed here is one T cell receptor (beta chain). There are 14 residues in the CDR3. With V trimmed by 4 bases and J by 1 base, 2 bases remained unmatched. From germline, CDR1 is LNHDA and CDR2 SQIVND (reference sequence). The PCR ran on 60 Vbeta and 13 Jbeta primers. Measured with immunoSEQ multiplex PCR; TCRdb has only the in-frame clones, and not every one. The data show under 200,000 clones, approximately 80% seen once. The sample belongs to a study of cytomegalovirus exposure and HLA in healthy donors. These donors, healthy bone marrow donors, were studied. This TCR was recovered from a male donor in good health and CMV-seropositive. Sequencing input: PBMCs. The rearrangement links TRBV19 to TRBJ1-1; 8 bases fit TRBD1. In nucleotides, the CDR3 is TGTGCCAGTAGTACACAGGGGGGGAACACTGAAGCTTTCTTT. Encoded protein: CASSTQGGNTEAFF.